Sequencing of this TCR beta chain was carried out in a study of cytomegalovirus exposure and HLA in healthy donors. The repertoire was sequenced with immunoSEQ multiplex PCR; TCRdb's copy has only in-frame clones and lacks some. The data hold around 250,000 clones, with about 90% observed a single time. V was pared by 0 bases and J by 5 bases, with 13 bases of the junction left unmatched. CDR3 length: 20 amino acids. Germline CDR1 reads LGHNA; CDR2 reads YNFKEQ. Study-wide results and limits: Reports described diagnosis of cytomegalovirus status by the classifier as highly specific and sensitive. Researchers catalogued around 150 TCR beta chains as cytomegalovirus-associated. Generally TCR sequences proved uncommon, though certain public TCRs appeared in numerous donors.

Note on this clone: Its antigen is unknown.

The source material was PBMCs. The TCR originated in a woman aged 30 to 39 in good health and CMV-seronegative. The chain employs TRBV4-2 and TRBJ2-1; 13 bases fit TRBD2. The CDR3 region is CASSQDFTSGRAATDNEQFF. The CDR3 DNA follows: TGTGCCAGCAGCCAAGATTTTACTAGCGGGAGGGCCGCTACCGACAATGAGCAGTTCTTC.